The present T cell receptor (beta chain) was sequenced within a study of OX40 agonist ivuxolimab in advanced cancers. Across the study: Patients receiving dose escalation had hepatocellular carcinoma, melanoma, renal cell or head and neck cancer.

The method was immunoSEQ multiplex PCR; TCRdb's version includes in-frame clones alone and lacks a portion of them. The repertoire holds around 68,000 clones, with approximately 90% as singletons. Findings and caveats of the study: The study did not work out the antigen specificity of the expanded peripheral T cells. Some patients without response likewise showed low normalized clonal expansion.

A word on this clone: The antigen remains unidentified.

Any history of autoimmune disease or systemic immunosuppression disqualified patients. The germline V gene encodes CDR1 MDHEN and CDR2 SYDVKM. This CDR3 is built from 16 residues. Trimming removed 6 bases at V and 1 base at J, with 13 bases between. The clonotype comes from an adult with an advanced solid tumor such as melanoma, head and neck, liver or kidney cancer. The chain links TRBV28 to TRBJ1-6; D might be TRBD1 (5 bases). Source: CD4+ or CD8+ T cells sorted from blood, taken in a trial of the OX40 agonist ivuxolimab. CDR3 in DNA: TGTGCCAGCAGACGACCCGGGGGATCCTATAATTCACCCCTCCACTTT. As protein: CASRRPGGSYNSPLHF.